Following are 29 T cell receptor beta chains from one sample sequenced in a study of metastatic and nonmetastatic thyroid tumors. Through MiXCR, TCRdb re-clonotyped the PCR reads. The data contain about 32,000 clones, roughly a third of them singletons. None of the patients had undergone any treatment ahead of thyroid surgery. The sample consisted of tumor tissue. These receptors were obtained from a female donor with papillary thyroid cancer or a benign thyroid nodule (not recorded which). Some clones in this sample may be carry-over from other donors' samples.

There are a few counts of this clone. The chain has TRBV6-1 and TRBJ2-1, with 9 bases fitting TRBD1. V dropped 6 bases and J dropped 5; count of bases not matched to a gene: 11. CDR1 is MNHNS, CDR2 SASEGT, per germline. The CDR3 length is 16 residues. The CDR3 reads CASRTQGAYAHNEQFF. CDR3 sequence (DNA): TGTGCCAGCAGGACACAGGGGGCCTATGCACACAATGAGCAGTTCTTC.

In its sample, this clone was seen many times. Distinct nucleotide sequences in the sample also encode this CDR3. The CDR3 loop is CASSSGTTLQETQYF. In DNA form, the CDR3 reads TGTGCCAGCAGTTCCGGGACTACCCTCCAAGAGACCCAGTACTTC. V is TRBV2 and J is TRBJ2-5, with TRBD2 matching 7 bases. Germline CDR1 and CDR2: SNHLY and FYNNEI. The length of the CDR3 is 15 residues. V was clipped by 5 bases and J by 1 base; unmatched bases: 7.

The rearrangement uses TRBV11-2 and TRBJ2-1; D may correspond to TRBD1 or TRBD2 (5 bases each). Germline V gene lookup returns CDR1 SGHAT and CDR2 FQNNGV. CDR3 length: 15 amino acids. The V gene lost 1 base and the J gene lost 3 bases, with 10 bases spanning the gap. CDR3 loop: CASSLGDGDYNEQFF. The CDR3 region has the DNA TGTGCCAGCAGCTTAGGGGACGGAGACTACAATGAGCAGTTCTTC.

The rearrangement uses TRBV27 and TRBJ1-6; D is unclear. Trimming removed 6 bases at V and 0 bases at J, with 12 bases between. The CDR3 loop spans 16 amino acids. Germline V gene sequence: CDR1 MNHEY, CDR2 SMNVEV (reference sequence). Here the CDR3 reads CASRLQRSSYNSPLHF. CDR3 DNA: TGTGCCAGCAGGCTACAGCGAAGCTCCTATAATTCACCCCTCCACTTT.

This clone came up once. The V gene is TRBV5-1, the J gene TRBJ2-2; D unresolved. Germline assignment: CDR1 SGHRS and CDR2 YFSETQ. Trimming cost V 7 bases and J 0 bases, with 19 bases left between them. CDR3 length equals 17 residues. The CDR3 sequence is CASGPIQTSANTGELFF. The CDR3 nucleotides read TGCGCCAGCGGACCAATCCAGACAAGCGCGAACACCGGGGAGCTGTTTTTT.

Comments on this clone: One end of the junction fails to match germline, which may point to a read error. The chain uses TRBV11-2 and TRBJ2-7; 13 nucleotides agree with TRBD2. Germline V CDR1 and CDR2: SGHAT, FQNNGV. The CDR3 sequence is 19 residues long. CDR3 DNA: TGTGCCAGCAGCTTAGGAGGGACTAGCGGGACTAGAAGCTCCTACGAGCTGTACTTC. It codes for CASSLGGTSGTRSSYELYF.

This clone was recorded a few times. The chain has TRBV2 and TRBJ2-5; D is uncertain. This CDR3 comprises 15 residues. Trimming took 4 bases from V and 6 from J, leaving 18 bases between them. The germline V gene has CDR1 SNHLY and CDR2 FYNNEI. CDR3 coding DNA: TGTGCCAGCAGTGGGTTGAGGCCCCTTGTGCAGACCCAGTACTTC. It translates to CASSGLRPLVQTQYF.

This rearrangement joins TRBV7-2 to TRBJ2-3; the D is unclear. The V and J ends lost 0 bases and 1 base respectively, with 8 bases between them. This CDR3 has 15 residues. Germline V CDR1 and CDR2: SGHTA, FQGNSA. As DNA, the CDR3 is TGTGCCAGCAGCTTAGCGTCGGGCGGCACAGATACGCAGTATTTT. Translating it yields CASSLASGGTDTQYF.

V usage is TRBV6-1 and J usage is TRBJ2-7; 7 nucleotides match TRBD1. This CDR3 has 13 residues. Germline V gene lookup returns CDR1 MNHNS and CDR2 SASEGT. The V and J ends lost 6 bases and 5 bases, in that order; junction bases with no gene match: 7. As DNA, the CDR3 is TGTGCCAGCAGCCGAAGACAGGGCGACGAGCAGTACTTC. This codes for CASSRRQGDEQYF.

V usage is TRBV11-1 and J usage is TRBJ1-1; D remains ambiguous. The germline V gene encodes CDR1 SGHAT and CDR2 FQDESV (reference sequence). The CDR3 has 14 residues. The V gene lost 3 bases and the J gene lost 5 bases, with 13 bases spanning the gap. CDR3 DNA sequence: TGTGCCAGCAGCTTTTTTGGCATCTCTACTGAAGCTTTCTTT. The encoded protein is CASSFFGISTEAFF.

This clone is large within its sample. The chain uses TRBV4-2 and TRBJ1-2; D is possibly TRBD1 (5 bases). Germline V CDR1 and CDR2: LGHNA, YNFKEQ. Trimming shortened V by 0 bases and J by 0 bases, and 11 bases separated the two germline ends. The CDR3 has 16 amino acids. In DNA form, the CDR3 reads TGTGCCAGCAGCCAAGAAATAGGGGCCGCTAACTATGGCTACACCTTC. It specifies CASSQEIGAANYGYTF.

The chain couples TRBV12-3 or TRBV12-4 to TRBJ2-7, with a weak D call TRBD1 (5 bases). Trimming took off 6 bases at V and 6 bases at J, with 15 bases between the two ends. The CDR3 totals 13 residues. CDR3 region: CASSFNRIAEQYF. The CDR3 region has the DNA TGTGCCAGCAGCTTCAACAGGATCGCCGAGCAGTACTTC.

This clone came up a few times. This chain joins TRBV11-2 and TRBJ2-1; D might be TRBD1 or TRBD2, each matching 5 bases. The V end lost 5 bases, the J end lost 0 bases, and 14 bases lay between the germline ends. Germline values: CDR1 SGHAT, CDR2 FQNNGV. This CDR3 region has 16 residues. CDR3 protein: CASSRAGTLSYNEQFF. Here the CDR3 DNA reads TGTGCCAGCAGCAGGGCCGGGACCCTCTCCTACAATGAGCAGTTCTTC.

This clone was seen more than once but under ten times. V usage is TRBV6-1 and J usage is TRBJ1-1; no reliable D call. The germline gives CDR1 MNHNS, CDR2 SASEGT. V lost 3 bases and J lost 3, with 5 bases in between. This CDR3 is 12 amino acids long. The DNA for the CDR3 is TGTGCCAGCAGTGAGTTGTACACTGAAGCTTTCTTT. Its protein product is CASSELYTEAFF.

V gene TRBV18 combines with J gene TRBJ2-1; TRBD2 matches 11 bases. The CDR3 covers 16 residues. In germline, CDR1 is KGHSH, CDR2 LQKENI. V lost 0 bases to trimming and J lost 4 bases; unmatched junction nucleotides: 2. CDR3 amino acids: CASSPPGLAVYNEQFF. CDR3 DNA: TGTGCCAGCTCACCACCGGGACTAGCGGTATACAATGAGCAGTTCTTC.

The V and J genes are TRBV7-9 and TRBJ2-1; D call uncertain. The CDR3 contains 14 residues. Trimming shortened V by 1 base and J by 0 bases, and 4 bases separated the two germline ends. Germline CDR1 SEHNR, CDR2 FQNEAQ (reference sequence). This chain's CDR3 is CASSLGGSYNEQFF. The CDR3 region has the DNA TGTGCCAGCAGCTTAGGTGGCTCCTACAATGAGCAGTTCTTC.

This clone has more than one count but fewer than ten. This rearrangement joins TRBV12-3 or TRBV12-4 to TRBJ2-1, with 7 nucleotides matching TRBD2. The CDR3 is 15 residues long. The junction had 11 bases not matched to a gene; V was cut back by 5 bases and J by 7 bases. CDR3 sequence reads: CASSRHPAGMNEQFF. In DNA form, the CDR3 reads TGTGCCAGCAGTAGACACCCAGCGGGAATGAATGAGCAGTTCTTC.

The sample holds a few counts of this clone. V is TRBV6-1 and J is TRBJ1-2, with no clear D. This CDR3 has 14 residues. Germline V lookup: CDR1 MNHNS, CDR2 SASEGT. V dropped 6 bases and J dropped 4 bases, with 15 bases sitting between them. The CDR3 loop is CASSDGPAGYGYTF. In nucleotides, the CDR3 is TGTGCCAGCAGCGATGGACCCGCGGGCTATGGCTACACCTTC.

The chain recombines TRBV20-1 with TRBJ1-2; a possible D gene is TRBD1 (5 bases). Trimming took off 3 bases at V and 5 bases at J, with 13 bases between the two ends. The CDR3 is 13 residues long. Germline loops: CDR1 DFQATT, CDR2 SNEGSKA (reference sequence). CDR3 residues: CSASDGWGYGYTF. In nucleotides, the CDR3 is TGCAGTGCTAGCGATGGGTGGGGGTATGGCTACACCTTC.

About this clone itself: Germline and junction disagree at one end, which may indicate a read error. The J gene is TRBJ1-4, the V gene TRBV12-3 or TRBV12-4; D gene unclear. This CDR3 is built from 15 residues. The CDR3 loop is CASSPQASINEKLFF. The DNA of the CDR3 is TGTGCCAGCAGCCCCCAGGCCAGTATTAATGAAAAACTATTTTTT.

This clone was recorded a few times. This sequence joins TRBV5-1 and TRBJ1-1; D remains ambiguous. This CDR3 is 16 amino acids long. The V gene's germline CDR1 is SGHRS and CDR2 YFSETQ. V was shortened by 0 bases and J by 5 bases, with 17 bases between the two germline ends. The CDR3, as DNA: TGCGCCAGCAGCTTGGATAGTAGGGTTCTGGGGACTGAAGCTTTCTTT. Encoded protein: CASSLDSRVLGTEAFF.

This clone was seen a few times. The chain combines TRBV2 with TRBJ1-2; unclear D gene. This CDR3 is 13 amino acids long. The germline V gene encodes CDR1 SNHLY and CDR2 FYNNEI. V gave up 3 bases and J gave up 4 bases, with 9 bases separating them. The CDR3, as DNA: TGTGCCAGCAGTGAGTCACCGGGCTATGGCTACACCTTC. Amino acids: CASSESPGYGYTF.

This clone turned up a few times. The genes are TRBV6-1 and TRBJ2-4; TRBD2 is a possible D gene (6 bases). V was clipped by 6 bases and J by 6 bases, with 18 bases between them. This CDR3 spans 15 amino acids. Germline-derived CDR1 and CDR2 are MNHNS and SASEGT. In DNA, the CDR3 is TGTGCCAGCAGAAAGTCGGGGGAAGAATTAAACATTCAGTACTTC. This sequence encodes CASRKSGEELNIQYF.

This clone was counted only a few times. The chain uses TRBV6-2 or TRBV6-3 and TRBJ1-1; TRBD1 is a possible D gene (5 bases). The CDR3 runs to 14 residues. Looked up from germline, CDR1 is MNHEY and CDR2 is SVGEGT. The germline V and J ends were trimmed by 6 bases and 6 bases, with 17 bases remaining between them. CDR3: CASSQGRELPEAFF. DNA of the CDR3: TGTGCCAGCAGCCAGGGCCGGGAGCTGCCTGAAGCTTTCTTT.

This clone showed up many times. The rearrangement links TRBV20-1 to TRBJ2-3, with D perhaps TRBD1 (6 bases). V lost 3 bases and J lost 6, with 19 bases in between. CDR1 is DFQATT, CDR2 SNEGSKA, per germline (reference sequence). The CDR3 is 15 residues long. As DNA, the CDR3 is TGCAGTGCTAGTTTTCAGGCAGGGGAAGGGGATACGCAGTATTTT. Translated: CSASFQAGEGDTQYF.

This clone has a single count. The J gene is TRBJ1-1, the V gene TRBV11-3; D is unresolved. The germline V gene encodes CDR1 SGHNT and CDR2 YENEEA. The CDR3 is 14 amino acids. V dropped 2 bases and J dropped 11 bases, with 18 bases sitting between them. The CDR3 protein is CASSLSGEEVEAFF. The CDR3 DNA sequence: TGTGCCAGCAGCTTATCTGGGGAAGAAGTTGAGGCTTTCTTT.

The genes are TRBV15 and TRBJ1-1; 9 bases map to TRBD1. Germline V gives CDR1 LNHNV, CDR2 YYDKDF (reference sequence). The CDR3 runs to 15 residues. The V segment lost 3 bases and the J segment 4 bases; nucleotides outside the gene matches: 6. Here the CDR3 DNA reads TGTGCCACCAGCAGGGGAGGGACAGGGACCACTGAAGCTTTCTTT. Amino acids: CATSRGGTGTTEAFF.

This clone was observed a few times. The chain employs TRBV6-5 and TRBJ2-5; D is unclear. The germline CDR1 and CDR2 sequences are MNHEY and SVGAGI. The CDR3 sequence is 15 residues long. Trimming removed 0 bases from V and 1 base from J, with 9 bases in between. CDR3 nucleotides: TGTGCCAGCAGTTACTCGGACGTAGGCCAAGAGACCCAGTACTTC. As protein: CASSYSDVGQETQYF.

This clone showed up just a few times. The CDR3 bases are TGTGCCAGCAGTTACGACGGGACAGGGGTCGGCTACACCTTC. Its protein product is CASSYDGTGVGYTF. This chain uses TRBV6-5 with TRBJ1-2; 10 nucleotides agree with TRBD1. The CDR3 is made up of 14 amino acids. The germline CDR1 and CDR2 sequences are MNHEY and SVGAGI. J lost 8 bases, V lost 2 bases, and 5 bases had no gene match.